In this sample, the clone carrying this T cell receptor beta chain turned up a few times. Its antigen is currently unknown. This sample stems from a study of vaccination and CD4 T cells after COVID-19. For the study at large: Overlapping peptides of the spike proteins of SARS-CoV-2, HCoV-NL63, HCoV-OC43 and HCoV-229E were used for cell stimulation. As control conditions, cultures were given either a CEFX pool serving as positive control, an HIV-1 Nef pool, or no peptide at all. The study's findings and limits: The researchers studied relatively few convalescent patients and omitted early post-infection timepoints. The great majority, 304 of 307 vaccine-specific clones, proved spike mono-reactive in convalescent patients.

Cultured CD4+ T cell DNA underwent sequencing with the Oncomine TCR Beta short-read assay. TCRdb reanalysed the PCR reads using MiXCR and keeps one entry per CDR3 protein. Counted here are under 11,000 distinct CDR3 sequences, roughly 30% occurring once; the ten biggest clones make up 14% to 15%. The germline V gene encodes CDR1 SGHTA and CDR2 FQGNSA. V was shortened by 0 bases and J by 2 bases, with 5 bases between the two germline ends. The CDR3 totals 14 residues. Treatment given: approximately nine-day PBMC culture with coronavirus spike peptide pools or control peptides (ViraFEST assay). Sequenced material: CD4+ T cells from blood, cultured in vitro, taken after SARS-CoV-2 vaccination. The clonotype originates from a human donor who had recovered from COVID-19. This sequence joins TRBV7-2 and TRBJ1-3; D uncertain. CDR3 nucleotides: TGTGCCAGCAGCTTAGCAGGGACTGGAAACACCATATATTTT. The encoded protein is CASSLAGTGNTIYF.